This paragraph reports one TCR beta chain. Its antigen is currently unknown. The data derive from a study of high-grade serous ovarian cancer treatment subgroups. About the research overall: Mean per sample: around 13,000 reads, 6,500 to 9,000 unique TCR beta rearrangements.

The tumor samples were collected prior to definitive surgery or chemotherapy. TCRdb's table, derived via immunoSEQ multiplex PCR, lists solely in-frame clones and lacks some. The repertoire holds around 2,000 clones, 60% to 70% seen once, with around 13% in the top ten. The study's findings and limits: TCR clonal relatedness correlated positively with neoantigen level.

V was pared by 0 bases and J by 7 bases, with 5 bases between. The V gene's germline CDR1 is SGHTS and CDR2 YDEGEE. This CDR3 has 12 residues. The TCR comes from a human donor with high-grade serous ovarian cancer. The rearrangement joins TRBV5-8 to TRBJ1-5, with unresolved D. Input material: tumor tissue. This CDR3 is CASSLAGQPQHF. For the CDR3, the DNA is TGTGCCAGCAGCTTGGCTGGCCAGCCCCAGCATTTT.